This TCR beta chain was sequenced for a study of blood T cell repertoires in COVID-19. Overall study: T cells, B-cell-depleted T cells, or PBMCs provided the cDNA or gDNA that served as material.

Assay used: immunoSEQ multiplex PCR; TCRdb lists only in-frame clones, some missing. The sample lists under 300,000 clones, roughly four fifths occurring once. The CDR3 has 13 amino acids. The V segment lost 5 bases and the J segment 7 bases; nucleotides outside the gene matches: 2. The germline CDR1 and CDR2 sequences are LNHDA and SQIVND (reference sequence). The receptor was derived from a woman in her late teens or twenties with acute or convalescent COVID-19. The V gene is TRBV19, the J gene TRBJ1-6, with 7 bases lining up with TRBD1. The sample taken for sequencing was peripheral blood. The CDR3 DNA is TGTGCCAGTAGTGACAGGGCCAATTCACCCCTCCACTTT. Residues: CASSDRANSPLHF. The full variable domain, with the rest looked up from reference TRBV19 and TRBJ1-6, is DGGITQSPKYLFRKEGQNVTLSCEQNLNHDAMYWYRQDPGQGLRLIYYSQIVNDFQKGDIAEGYSVSREKKESFPLTVTSAQKNPTAFYLCASSDRANSPLHFGNGTRLTVT.